This T cell receptor (beta chain) derives from a study of T cells expressing NK-cell markers. Study information: Just one sequenced donor of eight was HCMV-seronegative, while seven were seropositive.

Germline CDR1 and CDR2: SGDLS and YYNGEE. The CDR3 covers 15 residues. For TCR beta, cDNA was produced by 5'RACE template switching with UMIs. After re-calling the 5' RACE reads, TCRdb lists one entry per CDR3 protein, DNA absent. This repertoire includes approximately 150,000 distinct CDR3 sequences. Findings and limits, study-wide: Dominant NKG2C+ clonotype frequencies of 1.0-7.0% of CD8+ T cells were measured in about 6 donors.

On this clonotype: Its antigen is undetermined.

The genes are TRBV9 and TRBJ2-3; TCRdb proposes TRBD1, but this gene call is untestable without DNA. The sequenced material came from blood T cells: a sorted CD56 or NKG2C T cell subset, CD4+ or CD8+ T cells, or bulk PBMC T cells (not recorded which). The clonotype originates from a woman between 18 and 70 years old in good health. The CDR3 spells CASSVLGGGSDTQYF.